This T cell receptor (beta chain) was recovered during a study of T cell responses to AZD1222 COVID-19 vaccine. TCRdb keeps only in-frame clones here, not all; method: immunoSEQ multiplex PCR. The sample has 200,000 to 250,000 clones, approximately 94% seen once; the top ten hold about 1.5%. Details on this clone: Its antigen is unidentified.

With 6 bases clipped from V and 6 bases from J, the junction kept 7 bases outside the gene matches. The CDR3 spans 14 residues. Germline CDR1 reads SNHLY; CDR2 reads FYNNEI. Study-wide results and limits: Breadth and depth of Spike-specific TCRs rose after two AZD1222 doses.

The rearrangement joins TRBV2 to TRBJ2-1, with TRBD2 matching over 8 bases. The receptor was derived from an adult who received the MenACWY meningococcal vaccine as a control. The sequencing here drew on peripheral blood, taken 28 days after the second dose of the MenACWY control vaccine. The CDR3 nucleotides are TGTGCCAGCAGCGCCATAGCGGGGTCCAATGAGCAGTTCTTC. It specifies CASSAIAGSNEQFF. Together with reference TRBV2 and TRBJ2-1, the CDR3 gives the full variable domain: EPEVTQTPSHQVTQMGQEVILRCVPISNHLYFYWYRQILGQKVEFLVSFYNNEISEKSEIFDDQFSVERPDGSNFTLKIRSTKLEDSAMYFCASSAIAGSNEQFFGPGTRLTVL.